Listed below are T cell receptor beta chains from one sample, sequenced in a study of beta chain features in type 1 diabetes. The protocol was immunoSEQ multiplex PCR, while the TCRdb copy is restricted to in-frame clones and leaves out a portion. This table has about 160,000 clones, roughly 8.1% appearing once. Sequencing input: central memory CD4+ T cells from blood. The receptors here all came from a man aged 18 to 30 in good health. Both conserved end residues are part of each CDR3. D genes are given only for firm matches. Part of the rows lack a size; the others show once, few, many or a class for expanded clones.

TRBD1	TRBV29-1	many	TRBJ2-5	CSVGTGPQETQYF	TGCAGCGTCGGGACAGGGCCCCAAGAGACCCAGTACTTC
.	TRBV30	few	TRBJ1-4	CAWTGGGDEKLFF	TGTGCCTGGACGGGTGGCGGGGATGAAAAACTGTTTTTT
.	TRBV19	few	TRBJ2-5	CASRQAQETQYF	TGTGCCAGTAGACAGGCTCAAGAGACCCAGTACTTC
.	TRBV7-2	few	TRBJ2-1	CASSFPQVNEQFF	TGTGCCAGCAGCTTCCCCCAGGTTAATGAGCAGTTCTTC
TRBD1	TRBV2	few	TRBJ1-1	CASSARGTAEEAFF	TGTGCCAGCAGCGCACGTGGGACAGCCGAAGAAGCTTTCTTT
TRBD1	TRBV5-1	.	TRBJ1-3	CASRSTGDSGNTIYF	TGCGCCAGCAGGTCCACAGGGGACTCTGGAAACACCATATATTTT
TRBD1	TRBV30	.	TRBJ2-3	CAWSETGGGTDTQYF	TGTGCCTGGAGTGAGACAGGGGGGGGCACAGATACGCAGTATTTT
.	TRBV21-1	.	TRBJ2-7	CASSKVRTSGSDEQYF	TGTGCCAGCAGCAAAGTCCGGACTAGCGGGTCAGACGAGCAGTACTTC
TRBD2	TRBV14	few	TRBJ2-5	CASSQDWAGEQYF	TGTGCCAGCAGCCAAGATTGGGCGGGGGAGCAGTACTTC
TRBD2	TRBV7-9	few	TRBJ2-5	CASSLGTSGGETQYF	TGTGCCAGCAGCTTAGGCACTAGCGGGGGAGAGACCCAGTACTTC
.	TRBV10-3	many	TRBJ2-7	CAISESTGRGYEQYF	TGTGCCATCAGTGAATCCACCGGGAGAGGCTACGAGCAGTACTTC
TRBD1	TRBV27	.	TRBJ1-1	CASSPHNRGGAEAFF	TGTGCCAGCAGTCCACACAACAGGGGGGGAGCTGAAGCTTTCTTT
.	TRBV5-1	.	TRBJ2-7	CASSLDTFTYEQYF	TGCGCCAGCAGCTTGGACACGTTTACCTACGAGCAGTACTTC
.	TRBV4-1	.	TRBJ2-2	CASSQATRSVTGELFF	TGCGCCAGCAGCCAAGCAACTAGGTCGGTCACCGGGGAGCTGTTTTTT
.	TRBV7-8	many	TRBJ2-1	CASSPDTYEQFF	TGTGCCAGCAGCCCGGACACATACGAGCAGTTCTTC
.	TRBV18	.	TRBJ2-7	CASSPEGAIGFVF	TGTGCCAGCTCACCGGAGGGGGCAATCGGGTTTGTTTTC
TRBD1	TRBV5-4	few	TRBJ2-5	CASSQDLQGAGETQYF	TGTGCCAGCAGCCAAGACCTACAGGGGGCGGGTGAGACCCAGTACTTC
TRBD2	TRBV9	.	TRBJ2-1	CASSPDGGTSRNEQFF	TGTGCCAGCAGCCCCGACGGGGGGACTAGTCGCAATGAGCAGTTCTTC
TRBD1	TRBV18	few	TRBJ1-3	CASSPGTGTGNTIYF	TGTGCCAGCTCACCAGGGACAGGGACTGGAAACACCATATATTTT
.	TRBV7-9	.	TRBJ2-7	CASSLESPEQYF	TGTGCCAGCAGCTTAGAGAGCCCCGAGCAGTACTTC
TRBD2	TRBV14	.	TRBJ2-7	CASSQLSGARTYEQYF	TGTGCCAGCAGCCAGCTTAGCGGGGCCCGAACCTACGAGCAGTACTTC
TRBD1	TRBV6-5	few	TRBJ2-3	CASRNRGTDTQYF	TGTGCCAGCAGAAACAGGGGAACAGATACGCAGTATTTT
.	TRBV2	few	TRBJ2-3	CASIGNRDSTDTQYF	TGTGCCAGCATAGGGAACAGGGATAGCACAGATACGCAGTATTTT
TRBD1	TRBV6-5	.	TRBJ1-6	CASRPGTDDFSPLHF	TGTGCCAGCAGGCCCGGGACAGATGACTTTTCACCCCTCCACTTT
TRBD2	TRBV7-3	few	TRBJ2-3	CASSSGLAGTDTQYF	TGTGCCAGCAGCTCCGGACTAGCGGGGACAGATACGCAGTATTTT
TRBD2	TRBV28	few	TRBJ2-7	CASISGAQDSYEQYF	TGTGCCAGCATCAGCGGGGCTCAGGACTCCTACGAGCAGTACTTC
TRBD1	TRBV28	.	TRBJ2-7	CASSSGTVPTIRF	TGTGCCAGCAGTTCCGGGACAGTACCTACGATCCGGTTC